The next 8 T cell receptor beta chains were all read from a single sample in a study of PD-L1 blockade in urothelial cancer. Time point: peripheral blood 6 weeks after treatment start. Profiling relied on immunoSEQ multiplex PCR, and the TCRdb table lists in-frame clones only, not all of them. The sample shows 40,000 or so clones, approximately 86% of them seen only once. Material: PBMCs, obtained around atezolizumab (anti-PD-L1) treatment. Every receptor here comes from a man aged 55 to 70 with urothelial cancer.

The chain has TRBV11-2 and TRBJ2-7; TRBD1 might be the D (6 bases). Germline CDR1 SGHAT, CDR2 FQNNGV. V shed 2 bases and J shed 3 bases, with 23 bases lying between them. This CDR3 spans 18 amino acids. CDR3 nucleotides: TGTGCCAGCAGCTTAAGTCGGAGTTCAGGGGCCCGAAACTACGAGCAGTACTTC. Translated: CASSLSRSSGARNYEQYF.

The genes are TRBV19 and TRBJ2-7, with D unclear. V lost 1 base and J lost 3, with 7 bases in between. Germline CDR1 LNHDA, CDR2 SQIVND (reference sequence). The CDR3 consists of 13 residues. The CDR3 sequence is CASSIGASYEQYF. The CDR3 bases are TGTGCCAGTAGTATAGGGGCCAGCTACGAGCAGTACTTC.

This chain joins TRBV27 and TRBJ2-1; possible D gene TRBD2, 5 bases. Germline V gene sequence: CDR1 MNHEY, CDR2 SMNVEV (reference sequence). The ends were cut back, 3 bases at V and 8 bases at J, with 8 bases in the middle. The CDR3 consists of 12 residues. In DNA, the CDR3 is TGTGCCAGCAGTTTTAGCGACCATGAGCAGTTCTTC. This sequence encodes CASSFSDHEQFF.

The CDR3 loop reads CASSPLPRVFVDRGTSYNEQFF. CDR3 nucleotide sequence: TGTGCCAGCTCACCACTCCCTAGGGTCTTTGTTGATAGAGGGACATCCTACAATGAGCAGTTCTTC. The V and J genes are TRBV18 and TRBJ2-1; D perhaps matches TRBD1 (6 bases). Germline V lookup: CDR1 KGHSH, CDR2 LQKENI. The CDR3 runs 22 residues. V dropped 1 base and J dropped 1 base, with 29 bases sitting between them. Full variable domain (missing parts from reference TRBV18 and TRBJ2-1): NAGVMQNPRHLVRRRGQEARLRCSPMKGHSHVYWYRQLPEEGLKFMVYLQKENIIDESGMPKERFSAEFPKEGPSILRIQQVVRGDSAAYFCASSPLPRVFVDRGTSYNEQFFGPGTRLTVL.

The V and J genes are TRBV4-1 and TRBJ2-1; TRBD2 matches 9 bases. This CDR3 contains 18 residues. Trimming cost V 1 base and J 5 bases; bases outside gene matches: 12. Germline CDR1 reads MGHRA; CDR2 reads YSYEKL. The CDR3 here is CASSQVLPLAGKDNEQFF. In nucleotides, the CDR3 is TGCGCCAGCAGCCAAGTCCTTCCGCTAGCGGGAAAGGACAATGAGCAGTTCTTC.

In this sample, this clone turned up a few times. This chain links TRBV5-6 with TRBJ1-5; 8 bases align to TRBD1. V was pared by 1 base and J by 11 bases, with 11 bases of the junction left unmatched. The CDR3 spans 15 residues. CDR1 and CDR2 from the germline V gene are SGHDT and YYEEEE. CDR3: CASSLSSGGYVAQHF. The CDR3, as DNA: TGTGCCAGCAGCTTGTCTTCAGGGGGCTACGTGGCCCAGCATTTT. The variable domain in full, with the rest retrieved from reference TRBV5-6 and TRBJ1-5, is DAGVTQSPTHLIKTRGQQVTLRCSPKSGHDTVSWYQQALGQGPQFIFQYYEEEERQRGNFPDRFSGHQFPNYSSELNVNALLLGDSALYLCASSLSSGGYVAQHFGDGTRLSIL.

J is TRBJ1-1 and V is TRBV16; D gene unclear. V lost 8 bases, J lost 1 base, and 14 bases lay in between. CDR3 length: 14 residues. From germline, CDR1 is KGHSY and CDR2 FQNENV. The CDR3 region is CASGERARNTEAFF. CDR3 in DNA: TGTGCCAGCGGAGAGAGGGCTAGGAACACTGAAGCTTTCTTT.

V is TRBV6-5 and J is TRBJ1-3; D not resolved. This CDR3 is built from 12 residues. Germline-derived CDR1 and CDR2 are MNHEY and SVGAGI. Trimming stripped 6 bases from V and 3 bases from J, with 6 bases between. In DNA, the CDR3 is TGTGCCAGCAGGAGTGATGGAAACACCATATATTTT. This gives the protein CASRSDGNTIYF.